This entry describes one TCR beta chain. Per the study methods: Researchers report that nucleated cell counts were estimated from reference gene primer amplification. TCRdb's table, derived via immunoSEQ multiplex PCR, lists solely in-frame clones and lacks some. V and J calls and clone size come straight from that table; D and trimming were deduced from the DNA. The table includes some 38,000 clones, around 70% detected once. Seattle patients were enrolled during active infection and followed longitudinally. This CDR3 spans 12 amino acids. Trimming removed 7 bases from V and 1 base from J, with 8 bases in between. Germline V gene sequence: CDR1 SGHNT, CDR2 YYREEE (reference sequence). This sample is drawn from a study of blood T cell repertoires in COVID-19. Background on the study: Acute-phase and convalescent COVID-19 samples originated in the United States, Italy and Spain.

The sequenced sample was peripheral blood. The TCR was taken from a man aged 65 to 85 with COVID-19, enrolled during active disease. V and J are TRBV5-4 and TRBJ2-5; tentatively, D is TRBD2 (6 bases). CDR3 sequence: CASGGSQETQYF. The CDR3 DNA is TGTGCCAGCGGGGGGAGCCAAGAGACCCAGTACTTC.